The present T cell receptor beta chain was sequenced within a study of regulatory T cells in long-lasting Graves disease. Study-wide background: Persistent cases took antithyroid drugs over 5 years and stayed TSH receptor antibody positive.

Notes on the study in general: Among persistent patients, a larger number of public clonotypes were shared (about 2,800) than among newly diagnosed patients (about 970). The analysis examined peripheral blood only and excluded thyroid tissue.

Time point noted: persistent/refractory GD, antithyroid drugs over 5 years with positive TRAb. Researchers made the TCR library from RNA that was extracted from PBMCs. About 8.8 milliliters of peripheral blood went into EDTA tubes. V dropped 5 bases and J dropped 9 bases, with 14 bases sitting between them. Germline V gene lookup returns CDR1 MDHEN and CDR2 SYDVKM. The CDR3 totals 12 residues. Worth noting for this clonotype: Its antigen is not identified.

For TCR beta, libraries came from iRepertoire HTBI primers and Arm-PCR of CDR3 regions. TCRdb re-derived calls from the multiplex PCR reads in MiXCR, one entry per CDR3 protein. The table records roughly 450,000 distinct CDR3 sequences, approximately 23% of them present only once. The rearrangement links TRBV28 to TRBJ2-7; a weak D match, TRBD2 (5 bases). This material consisted of peripheral blood mononuclear cells (PBMCs), taken when the disease was refractory, from a patient treated with antithyroid drugs. The clonotype originates from a female donor with Graves disease. The CDR3 region has the DNA TGTGCCAGCAGTCCTCACGGGAAAGGGCAGTACTTC. It translates to CASSPHGKGQYF.